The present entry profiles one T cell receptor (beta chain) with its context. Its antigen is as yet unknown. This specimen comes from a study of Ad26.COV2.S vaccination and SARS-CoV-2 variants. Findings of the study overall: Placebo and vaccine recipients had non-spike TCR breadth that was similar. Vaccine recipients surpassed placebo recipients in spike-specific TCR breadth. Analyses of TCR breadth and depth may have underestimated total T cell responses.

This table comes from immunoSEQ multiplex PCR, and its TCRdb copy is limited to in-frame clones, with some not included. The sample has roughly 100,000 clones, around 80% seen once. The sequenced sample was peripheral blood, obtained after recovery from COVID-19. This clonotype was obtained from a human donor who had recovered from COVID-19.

The CDR3 reads CASSLTGATNTEAFF. The CDR3 coding sequence is TGCGCCAGCAGCTTGACAGGGGCAACGAACACTGAAGCTTTCTTT. The V and J genes are TRBV5-1 and TRBJ1-1; 7 bases are shared with TRBD1. V shed 1 base, J shed 1 base, and the junction held 4 bases outside the gene matches. Germline assignment: CDR1 SGHRS and CDR2 YFSETQ. The CDR3 covers 15 residues.